The source of this T cell receptor (beta chain) is a study of OX40 agonist ivuxolimab in advanced cancers. Libraries were prepared by immunoSEQ multiplex PCR; TCRdb keeps only in-frame clonotypes and omits some of them. The table lists about 24,000 clones, approximately 80% of them singletons, with about 17% in the top ten. The CDR3 runs to 14 residues. CDR1 is MNHNY and CDR2 is SVGAGI in the germline V gene (reference sequence). With 2 bases clipped from V and 8 bases from J, the junction kept 5 bases outside the gene matches. This clone was seen a single time. What it binds is not known. Blood sampling took place at baseline, cycle 4 day 1, and cycle 7 day 1. Study-level results: Expanded peripheral T cell antigen specificity was not determined.

The receptor comes from an adult with an advanced solid tumor such as melanoma, head and neck, liver or kidney cancer. The chain recombines TRBV6-6 with TRBJ1-3; TRBD1 matches 8 bases. The sequencing used CD4+ or CD8+ T cells sorted from blood, collected in a trial of the OX40 agonist ivuxolimab. CDR3 sequence (DNA): TGTGCCAGCAGTTACGCAGGGGGCTCGGACACCATATATTTT. Its translation: CASSYAGGSDTIYF.